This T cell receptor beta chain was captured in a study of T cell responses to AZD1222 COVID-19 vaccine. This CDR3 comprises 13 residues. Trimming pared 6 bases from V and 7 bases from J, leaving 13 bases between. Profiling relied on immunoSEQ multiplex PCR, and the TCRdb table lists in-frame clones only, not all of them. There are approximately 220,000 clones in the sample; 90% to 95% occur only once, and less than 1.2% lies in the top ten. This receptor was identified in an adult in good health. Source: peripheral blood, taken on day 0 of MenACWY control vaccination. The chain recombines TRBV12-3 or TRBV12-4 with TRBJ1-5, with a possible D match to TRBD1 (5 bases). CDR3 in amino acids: CASRKQGYQPQHF. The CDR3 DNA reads TGTGCCAGCAGGAAGCAGGGATACCAGCCCCAGCATTTT.